One sample yielded the 22 T cell receptor beta chains listed below, sequenced in a study of OX40 agonist ivuxolimab in advanced cancers. Profiling relied on immunoSEQ multiplex PCR, and the TCRdb table lists in-frame clones only, not all of them. The sample shows approximately 42,000 clones, 88% of them seen only once. The sample was CD4+ or CD8+ T cells sorted from blood, taken in a trial of the OX40 agonist ivuxolimab. These receptors were obtained from an adult with an advanced solid tumor such as melanoma, head and neck, liver or kidney cancer.

The J gene is TRBJ1-2, the V gene TRBV5-6; 10 bases match TRBD1. Germline CDR1 SGHDT, CDR2 YYEEEE. V lost 4 bases, J lost 8 bases, and 11 bases stayed unmatched. The CDR3 totals 15 residues. This chain's CDR3 is CASSMSGTGDRGYTF. CDR3 DNA: TGTGCCAGCAGCATGTCCGGGACAGGGGACAGAGGCTACACCTTC.

CDR3 sequence: CASNLRSGEPWETQYF. In DNA, the CDR3 is TGTGCCAGTAACCTCCGATCGGGGGAGCCTTGGGAGACCCAGTACTTC. V usage is TRBV19 and J usage is TRBJ2-5; D may be TRBD2 (6 bases). The V gene's germline CDR1 is LNHDA and CDR2 SQIVND (reference sequence). V was shortened by 7 bases and J by 5 bases, with 23 bases between the two germline ends. CDR3 length: 16 amino acids.

CDR3 sequence reads: CASSVGSGVPSYEQYF. CDR3 nucleotide sequence: TGTGCCAGCAGCGTTGGTTCTGGGGTCCCCTCCTACGAGCAGTACTTC. The chain couples TRBV9 to TRBJ2-7; D is unclear. V lost 2 bases and J lost 0, with 15 bases in between. The CDR3 consists of 16 residues. Germline V gives CDR1 SGDLS, CDR2 YYNGEE.

This clone was seen a single time. The rearrangement uses TRBV9 and TRBJ1-5; 8 bases line up with TRBD1. V trimming: 4 bases; J trimming: 4 bases; junction bases outside the gene matches: 7. This CDR3 has 15 amino acids. Germline loops: CDR1 SGDLS, CDR2 YYNGEE. The CDR3 protein is CASSPGTGPNQPQHF. The CDR3 DNA sequence: TGTGCCAGCAGCCCAGGGACAGGTCCGAATCAGCCCCAGCATTTT.

V usage is TRBV21-1 and J usage is TRBJ2-6; TRBD1, as called in the table, went unchecked against the DNA. TRBV21-1 is shown as a pseudogene. The CDR3 is made up of 20 amino acids. CDR3 nucleotide sequence: TGTGCCAGCAGCAAAGGGAAGGAGGGGACAGTGGTCTCTGGGGCCAACGTCCTGACTTTC. Translated, it gives CASSKGKEGTVVSGANVLTF.

With respect to this clone: Other DNA sequences in this sample translate to the same CDR3. The chain is built from TRBV7-6 and TRBJ2-2, with a weak D call TRBD2 (6 bases). This CDR3 comprises 14 residues. The ends were cut back, 0 bases at V and 4 bases at J, with 6 bases in the middle. CDR1 is SGHVS, CDR2 FNYEAQ, per germline. The CDR3 bases are TGTGCCAGCAGCTTAGCGGGGGGCACCGGGGAGCTGTTTTTT. It encodes CASSLAGGTGELFF.

The chain couples TRBV4-1 to TRBJ2-5, with TRBD2 matching 8 bases. CDR3 length equals 16 residues. Germline CDR1 is MGHRA and CDR2 is YSYEKL. With 4 bases clipped from V and 4 bases from J, the junction kept 11 bases outside the gene matches. The CDR3 loop is CASSRDRSSGGETQYF. CDR3 nucleotides: TGCGCCAGCAGCCGAGACCGTAGCAGCGGGGGAGAGACCCAGTACTTC.

This chain uses TRBV28 with TRBJ2-7; D is possibly TRBD1 (5 bases). The CDR3 contains 16 residues. In germline, CDR1 is MDHEN, CDR2 SYDVKM. The germline V and J ends were trimmed by 5 bases and 4 bases, with 21 bases remaining between them. The DNA for the CDR3 is TGTGCCAGCAGTACAGACAGCCGGGTGATTTTGTACGAGCAGTACTTC. This gives the protein CASSTDSRVILYEQYF.

The gene calls are TRBV7-3 and TRBJ1-2; D is possibly TRBD1 (5 bases). V was pared by 3 bases and J by 6 bases, with 14 bases between. This CDR3 contains 14 residues. Germline V gene sequence: CDR1 SGHTA, CDR2 FQGTGA. CDR3: CASSFGTRKNGYTF. CDR3 in DNA: TGTGCCAGCAGCTTCGGGACCAGAAAGAATGGCTACACCTTC.

This clone showed up just a few times. Sequence at one end of the junction differs from germline and may be a read error. The chain has TRBV19 and TRBJ2-1; the D is unclear. The germline CDR1 and CDR2 sequences are LNHDA and SQIVND (reference sequence). The CDR3 extends over 12 amino acids. CDR3 residues: CASNIGIDEQFF. DNA for the CDR3: TGTGCCAGTAATATAGGGATCGATGAGCAGTTCTTC.

The chain combines TRBV19 with TRBJ2-2; D not certain. CDR1 LNHDA and CDR2 SQIVND come from the germline V gene (reference sequence). Trimming stripped 10 bases from V and 9 bases from J, with 12 bases between. The CDR3 covers 11 residues. The CDR3 reads CATTVGWELFF. CDR3 coding DNA: TGTGCCACCACGGTGGGTTGGGAGCTGTTTTTT.

The gene calls are TRBV6-5 and TRBJ1-4; D is unresolved. V was cut by 0 bases and J by 8 bases, with 7 bases left in between. Germline V gene data show CDR1 as MNHEY and CDR2 as SVGAGI. This CDR3 has 13 residues. CDR3 DNA: TGTGCCAGCAGTTACTCGAAAGGAGAAAAACTGTTTTTT. This gives the protein CASSYSKGEKLFF.

In its sample, this clone is hyperexpanded. The chain carries TRBV4-1 and TRBJ1-5; D is ambiguous. The V and J ends lost 0 bases and 5 bases respectively, with 5 bases between them. Germline V gives CDR1 MGHRA, CDR2 YSYEKL. The CDR3 has 13 residues. The chain's CDR3 is CASSQESDQPQHF. Here the CDR3 DNA reads TGCGCCAGCAGCCAAGAAAGCGATCAGCCCCAGCATTTT.

This clone has just one count. This rearrangement joins TRBV7-8 to TRBJ2-5; TRBD1 might be the D (5 bases). Looked up from germline, CDR1 is SGHVS and CDR2 is FQNEAQ. Trimming cost V 1 base and J 1 base, with 7 bases left between them. The CDR3 runs 14 residues. CDR3: CASSLGQGQETQYF. The CDR3 coding sequence is TGTGCCAGCAGCTTAGGCCAGGGCCAAGAGACCCAGTACTTC.

The gene calls are TRBV19 and TRBJ2-2, with D possibly matching TRBD1 (5 bases). The CDR3 contains 13 residues. Germline V CDR1 and CDR2: LNHDA, SQIVND (reference sequence). V dropped 3 bases and J dropped 6 bases, with 8 bases sitting between them. The CDR3, as DNA: TGTGCCAGTAGTATCTGGGGCTCCGGGGAGCTGTTTTTT. Protein product: CASSIWGSGELFF.

The chain joins TRBV7-2 to TRBJ1-2, with D possibly matching TRBD1 (5 bases). The CDR3 is made up of 15 amino acids. Germline V gene sequence: CDR1 SGHTA, CDR2 FQGNSA. Trimming shortened V by 5 bases and J by 3 bases, and 16 bases separated the two germline ends. The CDR3 loop is CASSPYGGDYYGYTF. CDR3 coding DNA: TGTGCCAGCAGCCCCTATGGGGGGGACTACTATGGCTACACCTTC.

Written as DNA, the CDR3 is TGTGCCAGCAGCTTAGTTTCGGGGGCCTTCTCCTACGAGCAGTACTTC. Its protein is CASSLVSGAFSYEQYF. The rearrangement uses TRBV7-9 and TRBJ2-7; D assignment may be TRBD1 or TRBD2 (6 bases each). This CDR3 comprises 16 residues. The germline V gene encodes CDR1 SEHNR and CDR2 FQNEAQ (reference sequence). The V gene lost 1 base and the J gene lost 0 bases, with 13 bases spanning the gap.

The chain has TRBV21-1 and TRBJ2-5; no DNA check was done on the table's D call, TRBD2. TRBV21-1 is a listed pseudogene. The CDR3 has 14 residues. CDR3 loop: CAREGPCGGKDQYF. The CDR3 DNA follows: TGTGCCAGAGAAGGGCCATGTGGGGGGAAGGACCAGTACTTC.

The V call is TRBV27, the J call TRBJ2-3; D is tentatively TRBD1 or TRBD2 (6 bases each). From germline, CDR1 is MNHEY and CDR2 SMNVEV (reference sequence). There are 14 residues in the CDR3. With 6 bases removed from V and 1 base from J, the gap between germline ends came to 11 bases. The CDR3 sequence is CASRFGGGTDTQYF. In DNA form, the CDR3 reads TGTGCCAGCAGGTTCGGGGGCGGCACAGATACGCAGTATTTT.

In its sample, this clone was seen a few times. The V gene is TRBV4-1, the J gene TRBJ1-2, with D perhaps TRBD1 (5 bases). The V gene's germline CDR1 is MGHRA and CDR2 YSYEKL. Trimming took off 0 bases at V and 5 bases at J, with 7 bases between the two ends. This CDR3 comprises 13 residues. CDR3: CASSQDGAYGYTF. The CDR3 coding sequence is TGCGCCAGCAGCCAAGATGGGGCTTATGGCTACACCTTC.

CDR3: CASSLPREKLFF. CDR3 sequence (DNA): TGTGCCAGCAGCCTTCCAAGGGAAAAACTGTTTTTT. The chain carries TRBV7-9 and TRBJ1-4; D is ambiguous. V dropped 5 bases and J dropped 8 bases, with 9 bases sitting between them. Per germline, CDR1 SEHNR and CDR2 FQNEAQ (reference sequence). This CDR3 has 12 residues.

The V call is TRBV25-1, the J call TRBJ1-1, with D hard to call. This CDR3 contains 18 residues. The germline V and J ends were trimmed by 2 bases and 10 bases, with 29 bases remaining between them. In germline, CDR1 is MGHDK, CDR2 SYGVNS. The CDR3 protein is CASSEISGIGPLGWGAFF. CDR3 bases: TGTGCCAGCAGTGAAATTAGTGGGATCGGACCCCTTGGATGGGGAGCTTTCTTT.